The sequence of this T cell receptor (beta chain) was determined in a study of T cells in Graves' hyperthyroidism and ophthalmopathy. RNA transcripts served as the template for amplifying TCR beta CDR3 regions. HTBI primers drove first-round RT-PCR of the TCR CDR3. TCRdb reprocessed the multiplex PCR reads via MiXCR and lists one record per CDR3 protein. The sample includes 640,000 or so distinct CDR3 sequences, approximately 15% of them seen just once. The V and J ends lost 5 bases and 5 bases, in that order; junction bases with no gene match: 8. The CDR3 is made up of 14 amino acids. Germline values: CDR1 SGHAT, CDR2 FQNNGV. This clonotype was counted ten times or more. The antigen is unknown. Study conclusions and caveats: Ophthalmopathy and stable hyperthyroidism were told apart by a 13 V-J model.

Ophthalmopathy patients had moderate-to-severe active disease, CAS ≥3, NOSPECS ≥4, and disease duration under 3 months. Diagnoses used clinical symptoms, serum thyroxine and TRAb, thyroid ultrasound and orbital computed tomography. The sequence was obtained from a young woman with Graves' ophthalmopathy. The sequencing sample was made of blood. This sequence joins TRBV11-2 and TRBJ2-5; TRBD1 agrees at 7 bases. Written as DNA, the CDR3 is TGTGCCAGCAGCCAAACAGGGGTTCGGGAGACCCAGTACTTC. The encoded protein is CASSQTGVRETQYF. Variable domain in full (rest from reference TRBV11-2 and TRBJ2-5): EAGVAQSPRYKIIEKRQSVAFWCNPISGHATLYWYQQILGQGPKLLIQFQNNGVVDDSQLPKDRFSAERLKGVDSTLKIQPAKLEDSAVYLCASSQTGVRETQYFGPGTRLLVL.